The entry below describes one T cell receptor (beta chain). This entry is derived from a study of T cell changes during pregnancy in multiple sclerosis. Generated by immunoSEQ multiplex PCR, the TCRdb table keeps only in-frame clones and is missing some. The sample records 35,000 to 40,000 clones, 90% to 95% being singletons. Unmatched junction bases numbered 6, after V lost 2 bases and J lost 3 bases. The CDR3 contains 15 residues. Germline V gene data show CDR1 as SNHLY and CDR2 as FYNNEI. V and J are TRBV2 and TRBJ2-7, with TRBD2 matching 8 bases. The origin of this receptor is a female donor with multiple sclerosis, enrolled in a pregnancy study. The sequencing here drew on CD8+ T cells from peripheral blood mononuclear cells, taken in the second trimester of pregnancy. CDR3 in DNA: TGTGCCAGCAGTGAATTTGTCCTAGCGGGCTACGAGCAGTACTTC. Residues: CASSEFVLAGYEQYF.